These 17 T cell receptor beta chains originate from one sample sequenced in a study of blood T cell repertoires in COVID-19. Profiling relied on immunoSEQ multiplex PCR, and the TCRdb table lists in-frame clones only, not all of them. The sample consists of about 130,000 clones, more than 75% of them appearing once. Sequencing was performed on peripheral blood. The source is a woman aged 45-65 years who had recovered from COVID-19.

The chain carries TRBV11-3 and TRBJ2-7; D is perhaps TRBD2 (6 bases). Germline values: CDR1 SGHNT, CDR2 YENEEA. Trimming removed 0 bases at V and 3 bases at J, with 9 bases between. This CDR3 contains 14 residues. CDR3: CASSLDGGNYEQYF. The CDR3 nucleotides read TGTGCCAGCAGCTTAGATGGGGGGAACTACGAGCAGTACTTC.

The CDR3 DNA sequence: TGTGCCAGCAGCGACGGGGGGGCAGGAGGCTACACCTTC. It is translated as CASSDGGAGGYTF. The chain couples TRBV7-8 to TRBJ1-2; D is perhaps TRBD1 (6 bases). CDR1 is SGHVS and CDR2 is FQNEAQ in the germline V gene. The CDR3 contains 13 residues. Trimming removed 5 bases at V and 8 bases at J, with 15 bases between. Full variable domain (missing parts from reference TRBV7-8 and TRBJ1-2): GAGVSQSPRYKVAKRGQDVALRCDPISGHVSLFWYQQALGQGPEFLTYFQNEAQLDKSGLPSDRFFAERPEGSVSTLKIQRTQQEDSAVYLCASSDGGAGGYTFGSGTRLTVV.

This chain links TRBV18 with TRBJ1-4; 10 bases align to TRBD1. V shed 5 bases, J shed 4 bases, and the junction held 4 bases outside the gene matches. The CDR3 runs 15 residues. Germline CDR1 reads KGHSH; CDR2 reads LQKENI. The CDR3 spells CASSKGQGRNEKLFF. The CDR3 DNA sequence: TGTGCCAGCTCAAAGGGACAGGGGCGTAATGAAAAACTGTTTTTT. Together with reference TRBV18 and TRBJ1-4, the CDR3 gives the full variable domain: NAGVMQNPRHLVRRRGQEARLRCSPMKGHSHVYWYRQLPEEGLKFMVYLQKENIIDESGMPKERFSAEFPKEGPSILRIQQVVRGDSAAYFCASSKGQGRNEKLFFGSGTQLSVL.

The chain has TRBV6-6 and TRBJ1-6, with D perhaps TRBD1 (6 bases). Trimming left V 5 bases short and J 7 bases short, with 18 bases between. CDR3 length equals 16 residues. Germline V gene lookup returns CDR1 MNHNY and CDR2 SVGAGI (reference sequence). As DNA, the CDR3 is TGTGCCAGCAGTGGCGCGGGGGCGCCCGGAAATTCACCCCTCCACTTT. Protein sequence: CASSGAGAPGNSPLHF.

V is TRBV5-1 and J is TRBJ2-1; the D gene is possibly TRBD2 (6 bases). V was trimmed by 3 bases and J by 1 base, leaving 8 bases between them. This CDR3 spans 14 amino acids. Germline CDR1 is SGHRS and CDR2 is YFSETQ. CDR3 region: CASSWDLSYNEQFF. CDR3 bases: TGCGCCAGCAGCTGGGACTTATCCTACAATGAGCAGTTCTTC.

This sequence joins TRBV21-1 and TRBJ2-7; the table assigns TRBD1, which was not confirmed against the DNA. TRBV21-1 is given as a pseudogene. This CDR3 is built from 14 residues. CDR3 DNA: TGTGCCAGCGGAAGTAGGACACCCCGCTACGAGCAGTACTTC. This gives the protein CASGSRTPRYEQYF.

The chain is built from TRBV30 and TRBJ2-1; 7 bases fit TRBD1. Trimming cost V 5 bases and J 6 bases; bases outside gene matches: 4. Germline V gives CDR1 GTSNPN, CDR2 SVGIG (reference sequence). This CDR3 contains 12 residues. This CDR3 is CAWFRDSNEQFF. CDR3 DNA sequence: TGTGCCTGGTTCCGGGACAGCAATGAGCAGTTCTTC. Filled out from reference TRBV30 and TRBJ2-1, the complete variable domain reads SQTIHQWPATLVQPVGSPLSLECTVEGTSNPNLYWYRQAAGRGLQLLFYSVGIGQISSEVPQNLSASRPQDRQFILSSKKLLLSDSGFYLCAWFRDSNEQFFGPGTRLTVL.

The CDR3 nucleotides are TGCAGCGTCTACGGGCTAGCGGGAGTGGATGAGCAGTTCTTC. This gives the protein CSVYGLAGVDEQFF. The rearrangement uses TRBV29-1 and TRBJ2-1, with 10 bases aligning to TRBD2. The CDR3 runs to 14 residues. CDR1 and CDR2 from the germline V gene are SQVTM and ANQGSEA. V was pared by 6 bases and J by 8 bases, with 10 bases of the junction left unmatched.

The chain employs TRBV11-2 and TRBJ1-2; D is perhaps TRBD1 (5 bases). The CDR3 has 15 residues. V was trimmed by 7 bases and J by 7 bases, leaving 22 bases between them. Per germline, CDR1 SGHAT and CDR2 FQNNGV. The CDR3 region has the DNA TGTGCCAGCACCGAAAGGAGGGGCCAGTACTTTGGCTACACCTTC. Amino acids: CASTERRGQYFGYTF. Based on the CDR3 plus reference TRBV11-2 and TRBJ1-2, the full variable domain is EAGVAQSPRYKIIEKRQSVAFWCNPISGHATLYWYQQILGQGPKLLIQFQNNGVVDDSQLPKDRFSAERLKGVDSTLKIQPAKLEDSAVYLCASTERRGQYFGYTFGSGTRLTVV.

CDR3 nucleotide sequence: TGTGCCAGCTCACCACTGGGGACAGGGGGCCGCTCTGGGGCCAACGTCCTGACTTTC. This gives the protein CASSPLGTGGRSGANVLTF. The chain recombines TRBV18 with TRBJ2-6; 12 bases are shared with TRBD1. The length of the CDR3 is 19 residues. Trimming cost V 1 base and J 0 bases; bases outside gene matches: 4. CDR1 is KGHSH and CDR2 is LQKENI in the germline V gene.

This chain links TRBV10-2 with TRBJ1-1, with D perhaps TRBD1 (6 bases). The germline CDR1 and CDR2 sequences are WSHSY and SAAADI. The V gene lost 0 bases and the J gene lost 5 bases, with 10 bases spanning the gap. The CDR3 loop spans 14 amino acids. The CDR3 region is CASSESGGRTEAFF. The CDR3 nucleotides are TGCGCCAGCAGTGAGTCGGGGGGGCGTACTGAAGCTTTCTTT.

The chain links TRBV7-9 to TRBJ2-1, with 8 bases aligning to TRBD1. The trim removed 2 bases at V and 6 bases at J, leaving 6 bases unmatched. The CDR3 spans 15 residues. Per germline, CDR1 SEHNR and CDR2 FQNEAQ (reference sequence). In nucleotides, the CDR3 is TGTGCCAGCAGCTTACGAAACAGGGGGAGCAATGAGCAGTTCTTC. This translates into CASSLRNRGSNEQFF. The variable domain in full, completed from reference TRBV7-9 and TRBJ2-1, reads DTGVSQNPRHKITKRGQNVTFRCDPISEHNRLYWYRQTLGQGPEFLTYFQNEAQLEKSRLLSDRFSAERPKGSFSTLEIQRTEQGDSAMYLCASSLRNRGSNEQFFGPGTRLTVL.

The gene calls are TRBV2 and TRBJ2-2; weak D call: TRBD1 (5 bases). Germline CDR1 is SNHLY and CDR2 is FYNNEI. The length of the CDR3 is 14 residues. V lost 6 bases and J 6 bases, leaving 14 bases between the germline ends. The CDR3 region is CASRLRGMAGELFF. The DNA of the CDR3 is TGTGCCAGCAGGCTAAGGGGAATGGCCGGGGAGCTGTTTTTT.

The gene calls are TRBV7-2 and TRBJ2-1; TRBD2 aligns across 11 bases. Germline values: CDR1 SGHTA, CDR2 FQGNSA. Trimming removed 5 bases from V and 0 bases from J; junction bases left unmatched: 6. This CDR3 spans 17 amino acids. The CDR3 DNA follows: TGTGCCAGCAGCCCCCGGACTAGCGGGTTCTCCTACAATGAGCAGTTCTTC. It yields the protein CASSPRTSGFSYNEQFF. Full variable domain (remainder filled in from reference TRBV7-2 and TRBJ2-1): GAGVSQSPSNKVTEKGKDVELRCDPISGHTALYWYRQSLGQGLEFLIYFQGNSAPDKSGLPSDRFSAERTGGSVSTLTIQRTQQEDSAVYLCASSPRTSGFSYNEQFFGPGTRLTVL.

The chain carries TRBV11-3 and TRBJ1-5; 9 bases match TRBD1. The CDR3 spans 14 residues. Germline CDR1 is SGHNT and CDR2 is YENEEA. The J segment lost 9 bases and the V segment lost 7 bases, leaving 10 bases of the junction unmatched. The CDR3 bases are TGTGCCAGCACCGGGGACAGGGACATTCGGCCCCAGCATTTT. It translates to CASTGDRDIRPQHF.

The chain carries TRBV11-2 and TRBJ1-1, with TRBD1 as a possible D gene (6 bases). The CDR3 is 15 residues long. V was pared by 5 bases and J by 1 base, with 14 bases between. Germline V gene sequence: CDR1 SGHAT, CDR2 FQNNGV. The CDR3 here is CASSPSGQSNTEAFF. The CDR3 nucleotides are TGTGCCAGCAGCCCCTCGGGACAATCGAACACTGAAGCTTTCTTT.

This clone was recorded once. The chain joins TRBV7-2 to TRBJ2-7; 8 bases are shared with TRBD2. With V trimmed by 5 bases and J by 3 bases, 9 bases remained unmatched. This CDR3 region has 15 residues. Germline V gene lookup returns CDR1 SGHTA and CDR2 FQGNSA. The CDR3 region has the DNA TGTGCCAGCAGCCTACTTCTAGCGGGTCGCTACGAGCAGTACTTC. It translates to CASSLLLAGRYEQYF.